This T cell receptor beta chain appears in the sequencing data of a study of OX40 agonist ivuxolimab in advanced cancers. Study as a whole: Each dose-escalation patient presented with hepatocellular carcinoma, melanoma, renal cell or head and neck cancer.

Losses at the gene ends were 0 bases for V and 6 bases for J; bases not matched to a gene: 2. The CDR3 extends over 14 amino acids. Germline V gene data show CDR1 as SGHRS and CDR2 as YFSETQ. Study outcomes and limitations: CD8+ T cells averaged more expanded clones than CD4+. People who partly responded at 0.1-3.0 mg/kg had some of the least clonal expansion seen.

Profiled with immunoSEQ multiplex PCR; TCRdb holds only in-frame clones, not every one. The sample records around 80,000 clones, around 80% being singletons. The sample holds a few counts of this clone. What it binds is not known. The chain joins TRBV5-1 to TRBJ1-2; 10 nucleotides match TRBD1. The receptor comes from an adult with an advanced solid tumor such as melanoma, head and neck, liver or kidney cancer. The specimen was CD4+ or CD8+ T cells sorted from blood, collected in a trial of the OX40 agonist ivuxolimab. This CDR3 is CASSLEGTGDGYTF. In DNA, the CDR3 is TGCGCCAGCAGCTTGGAAGGGACAGGGGATGGCTACACCTTC.